Shown below are 24 T cell receptor beta chains from a single sample sequenced in a study of control samples from healthy donors and cancer patients. Here immunoSEQ multiplex PCR was the method, and the copy in TCRdb shows in-frame clones only, minus some. This table holds about 160,000 clones, over 85% found once. The sequenced sample was blood. The source is a woman between 40 and 55 years old in good health.

The V gene is TRBV19, the J gene TRBJ1-2; possible D gene TRBD1, 6 bases. The CDR3 spans 13 residues. CDR1 LNHDA and CDR2 SQIVND come from the germline V gene (reference sequence). V was cut by 5 bases and J by 4 bases, with 11 bases left in between. The CDR3 DNA reads as TGTGCCAGTAGTGTCACAGGGTCCTATGGCTACACCTTC. It codes for CASSVTGSYGYTF.

The V and J genes are TRBV6-2 or TRBV6-3 and TRBJ1-2; D not resolved. This CDR3 comprises 16 residues. Trimming took off 6 bases at V and 0 bases at J, with 17 bases between the two ends. In germline, CDR1 is MNHEY, CDR2 SVGEGT. The CDR3 protein is CASSQLGVTANYGYTF. In nucleotides, the CDR3 is TGTGCCAGCAGCCAACTGGGCGTCACAGCTAACTATGGCTACACCTTC.

The V call is TRBV18, the J call TRBJ1-4; 9 bases agree with TRBD1. This CDR3 comprises 15 residues. Unmatched junction bases numbered 7, after V lost 3 bases and J lost 8 bases. Germline loops: CDR1 KGHSH, CDR2 LQKENI. CDR3 amino acids: CASSPGQGKSEKLFF. DNA for the CDR3: TGTGCCAGCTCACCTGGACAGGGGAAGAGCGAAAAACTGTTTTTT.

This clone has a single count. The chain carries TRBV7-6 and TRBJ2-5; 7 bases map to TRBD1. The trim removed 0 bases at V and 4 bases at J, leaving 5 bases unmatched. CDR3 size: 15 residues. CDR1 is SGHVS, CDR2 FNYEAQ, per germline. The chain's CDR3 is CASSLAAGGRETQYF. CDR3 coding DNA: TGTGCCAGCAGCTTAGCCGCAGGGGGTCGAGAGACCCAGTACTTC.

The V gene is TRBV9, the J gene TRBJ1-3; tentatively, D is TRBD1 (5 bases). The V gene lost 2 bases and the J gene lost 2 bases, with 11 bases spanning the gap. Germline CDR1 and CDR2: SGDLS and YYNGEE. CDR3 length: 15 amino acids. The CDR3 sequence is CASSVWGTAGNTIYF. DNA for the CDR3: TGTGCCAGCAGCGTCTGGGGGACCGCTGGAAACACCATATATTTT.

The rearrangement links TRBV11-2 to TRBJ1-1; no definite D call. Trimming removed 0 bases from V and 7 bases from J, with 6 bases in between. The CDR3 spans 12 residues. The germline gives CDR1 SGHAT, CDR2 FQNNGV. The CDR3, as DNA: TGTGCCAGCAGCTTAGATTGGGGTGAAGCTTTCTTT. Amino acids: CASSLDWGEAFF.

The chain is built from TRBV5-4 and TRBJ1-1, with no clear D. This CDR3 has 15 amino acids. The germline CDR1 and CDR2 sequences are SGHNT and YYREEE (reference sequence). V was clipped by 3 bases and J by 5 bases, with 17 bases between them. This CDR3 reads CASSSPTLRVTEAFF. In nucleotides, the CDR3 is TGTGCCAGCAGCTCCCCAACATTACGGGTTACTGAAGCTTTCTTT.

V and J are TRBV14 and TRBJ2-5; no clear D. This CDR3 comprises 12 residues. The V end was cut by 2 bases, the J end by 5 bases, with 6 bases between. CDR1 is SGHDN and CDR2 is FVKESK in the germline V gene. CDR3 region: CASSQNLETQYF. The CDR3 DNA is TGTGCCAGCAGCCAAAATTTGGAGACCCAGTACTTC.

J is TRBJ2-7 and V is TRBV19, with D possibly TRBD2 on 6 matching bases. Trimming removed 6 bases at V and 4 bases at J, with 19 bases between. Germline-derived CDR1 and CDR2 are LNHDA and SQIVND (reference sequence). The CDR3 is made up of 15 amino acids. Written as DNA, the CDR3 is TGTGCCAGTAGCAGAATCCGGGACGGGAGTTACGAGCAGTACTTC. Translated, it gives CASSRIRDGSYEQYF.

CDR3 in DNA: TGCGCCAGCAGCCCAGGACAGGGGGCGGGGACCCAGTACTTC. Its translation: CASSPGQGAGTQYF. The chain links TRBV5-1 to TRBJ2-5; 11 nucleotides match TRBD1. The germline CDR1 and CDR2 sequences are SGHRS and YFSETQ. CDR3 length: 14 amino acids. After removal of 4 bases from V and 7 bases from J, the junction contained 6 bases not matched to a gene.

The chain combines TRBV6-4 with TRBJ1-6, with D possibly matching TRBD1 (6 bases). CDR1 is MRHNA, CDR2 SNTAGT, per germline. CDR3 size: 16 residues. Trimming left V 4 bases short and J 8 bases short, with 18 bases between. DNA of the CDR3: TGTGCCAGCAGTGCCCAAGGGGGGGATCGGTATTCACCCCTCCACTTT. Its translation is CASSAQGGDRYSPLHF.

The V gene is TRBV15, the J gene TRBJ2-1, with 10 bases identical to TRBD2. The CDR3 has 16 amino acids. Per the germline V gene, CDR1 is LNHNV and CDR2 is YYDKDF (reference sequence). The ends lost 5 bases at V and 3 bases at J; junction bases unmatched: 7. The CDR3 sequence is CATSRDLAGGYNEQFF. The CDR3 nucleotides read TGTGCCACCAGCCGCGACTTAGCGGGAGGCTACAATGAGCAGTTCTTC.

The genes are TRBV6-2 or TRBV6-3 and TRBJ2-7, with D perhaps matching TRBD1 (6 bases). V lost 4 bases, J lost 0 bases, and 13 bases lay in between. The CDR3 totals 15 residues. Germline lookup yields CDR1 MNHEY and CDR2 SVGEGT. The CDR3 coding sequence is TGTGCCAGCAGTTGGGTACACAGGGCCTCCTACGAGCAGTACTTC. It specifies CASSWVHRASYEQYF.

The chain is built from TRBV20-1 and TRBJ1-5; tentatively, D is TRBD1 (6 bases). The CDR3 is 19 residues long. Germline CDR1 and CDR2: DFQATT and SNEGSKA (reference sequence). V gave up 3 bases and J gave up 0 bases, with 24 bases separating them. The CDR3 here is CSASNVRDTMGYSNQPQHF. CDR3 DNA sequence: TGCAGTGCTAGTAATGTCCGGGACACAATGGGATATAGCAATCAGCCCCAGCATTTT.

The chain carries TRBV7-9 and TRBJ1-4; a possible D gene is TRBD1 (6 bases). Deletions cut 7 bases from V and 8 bases from J, with 14 bases between. Germline V CDR1 and CDR2: SEHNR, FQNEAQ (reference sequence). The CDR3 runs to 13 residues. CDR3 coding DNA: TGTGCCAGCAACCGGGACACGGCGGAAAAACTGTTTTTT. This gives the protein CASNRDTAEKLFF.

This clone was recorded once. The J gene is TRBJ1-1, the V gene TRBV18; no definite D call. Deletions cut 3 bases from V and 5 bases from J, with 13 bases between. CDR1 is KGHSH and CDR2 is LQKENI in the germline V gene. This CDR3 comprises 14 residues. The CDR3 DNA reads as TGTGCCAGCTCACCTAGTCCCCTGGGGACTGAAGCTTTCTTT. Amino acids: CASSPSPLGTEAFF.

This clone was detected once. V is TRBV7-2 and J is TRBJ1-2; 10 bases align to TRBD1. The CDR3 runs to 15 residues. With V trimmed by 0 bases and J by 6 bases, 4 bases remained unmatched. The germline V gene has CDR1 SGHTA and CDR2 FQGNSA. The CDR3 bases are TGTGCCAGCAGCTTAGCGGGGACAGGGGCTGATGGCTACACCTTC. Its translation is CASSLAGTGADGYTF.

Here the CDR3 reads CASSVDTKGTEAFF. In DNA form, the CDR3 reads TGTGCCAGCAGCGTAGACACCAAAGGCACTGAAGCTTTCTTT. J is TRBJ1-1 and V is TRBV9; D remains ambiguous. Germline CDR1 reads SGDLS; CDR2 reads YYNGEE. V lost 0 bases to trimming and J lost 4 bases, with 10 bases between them. The length of the CDR3 is 14 residues.

In its sample, this clone was seen once. The chain employs TRBV5-4 and TRBJ2-1; 8 nucleotides match TRBD2. Germline lookup yields CDR1 SGHNT and CDR2 YYREEE (reference sequence). The CDR3 sequence is 15 residues long. With 6 bases clipped from V and 7 bases from J, the junction kept 12 bases outside the gene matches. CDR3 residues: CASNRAGVFVNEQFF. DNA of the CDR3: TGTGCCAGCAACCGAGCGGGAGTGTTTGTTAATGAGCAGTTCTTC.

V usage is TRBV7-2 and J usage is TRBJ2-1; 13 bases agree with TRBD2. The germline V gene has CDR1 SGHTA and CDR2 FQGNSA. V lost 1 base and J lost 8; bases outside the gene matches: 5. The CDR3 is 16 residues long. As DNA, the CDR3 is TGTGCCAGCAGCTTAGTACTAGCGGGAGGGCCGGATGAGCAGTTCTTC. This encodes CASSLVLAGGPDEQFF.

The chain couples TRBV10-2 to TRBJ1-2, with D possibly being TRBD1 (6 bases). Germline loops: CDR1 WSHSY, CDR2 SAAADI. The germline V and J ends were trimmed by 4 bases and 3 bases, with 12 bases remaining between them. This CDR3 spans 14 amino acids. The CDR3 loop is CASSGTVRDYGYTF. CDR3 in DNA: TGCGCCAGCAGTGGGACAGTGAGAGACTATGGCTACACCTTC.

As DNA, the CDR3 is TGTGCTAGTGGCCTCCTACTAGGGGAAAAACTGTTTTTT. It specifies CASGLLLGEKLFF. The V and J genes are TRBV12-5 and TRBJ1-4; the D is unclear. Deletions cut 6 bases from V and 8 bases from J, with 13 bases between. This CDR3 is 13 amino acids long. CDR1 LGHNT and CDR2 FRNRAP come from the germline V gene. Using reference TRBV12-5 and TRBJ1-4 for the parts outside the CDR3, the full variable domain is DARVTQTPRHKVTEMGQEVTMRCQPILGHNTVFWYRQTMMQGLELLAYFRNRAPLDDSGMPKDRFSAEMPDATLATLKIQPSEPRDSAVYFCASGLLLGEKLFFGSGTQLSVL.

This clone has more than one count but fewer than ten. The chain combines TRBV10-3 with TRBJ1-1; D uncertain. Deletions cut 3 bases from V and 1 base from J, with 9 bases between. The CDR3 totals 14 residues. The germline V gene encodes CDR1 ENHRY and CDR2 SYGVKD. This CDR3 is CAISEPSENTEAFF. CDR3 nucleotide sequence: TGTGCCATCAGTGAACCGTCGGAGAACACTGAAGCTTTCTTT.

The CDR3 loop is CASSLRGEAFF. The CDR3, as DNA: TGTGCCAGCAGCCTCAGGGGGGAAGCTTTCTTT. This chain links TRBV7-9 with TRBJ1-1, with TRBD1 matching over 7 bases. V shed 5 bases and J 8 bases; nucleotides not matched to a gene: 2. In germline, CDR1 is SEHNR, CDR2 FQNEAQ (reference sequence). This CDR3 has 11 residues.